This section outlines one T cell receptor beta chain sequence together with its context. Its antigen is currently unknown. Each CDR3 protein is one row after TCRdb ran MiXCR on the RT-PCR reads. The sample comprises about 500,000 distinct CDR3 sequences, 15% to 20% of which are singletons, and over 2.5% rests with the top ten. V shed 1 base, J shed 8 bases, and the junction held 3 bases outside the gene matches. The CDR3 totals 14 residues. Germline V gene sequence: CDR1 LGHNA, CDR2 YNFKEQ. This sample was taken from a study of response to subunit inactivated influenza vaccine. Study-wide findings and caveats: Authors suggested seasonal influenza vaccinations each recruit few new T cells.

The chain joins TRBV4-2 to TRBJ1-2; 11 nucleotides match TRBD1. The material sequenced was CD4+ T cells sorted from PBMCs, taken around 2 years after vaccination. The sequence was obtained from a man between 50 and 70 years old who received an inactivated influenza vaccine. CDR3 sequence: CASSQGDRGMGYTF. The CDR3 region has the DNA TGTGCCAGCAGCCAAGGGGACAGGGGGATGGGCTACACCTTC.